This TCR beta chain was captured by sequencing in a study of yellow fever vaccine responses in identical twins. Study-level results: A vaccine T cell response that seemed partly convergent and partly personalized was reported in twins.

Points on this clonotype: Its antigen is undetermined.

TCRdb itself ran the RT-PCR reads through MiXCR, one entry per CDR3 protein. The sample includes a few thousand distinct CDR3 sequences, around four fifths of them seen just once. The germline V gene has CDR1 MDHEN and CDR2 SYDVKM. The CDR3 is made up of 15 amino acids. Trimming cost V 2 bases and J 4 bases; bases outside gene matches: 5. The V call is TRBV28, the J call TRBJ2-7, with TRBD2 matching over 10 bases. The specimen was T cells from blood (PBMCs), unsorted or a sorted subset (not recorded which), collected before or after yellow fever vaccination (not recorded which). The receptor was isolated from a woman between 18 and 29 years old who received the yellow fever vaccine. CDR3 in DNA: TGTGCCAGCAGTTTAAAGGCTAGCGGGAGATACGAGCAGTACTTC. It translates to CASSLKASGRYEQYF.